The clone carrying this T cell receptor (beta chain) was observed a single time. Its matching antigen is unknown. This entry is derived from a study of cytomegalovirus exposure and HLA in healthy donors. V dropped 1 base and J dropped 10; count of bases not matched to a gene: 2. CDR3 size: 12 residues. Germline V lookup: CDR1 GTSNPN, CDR2 SVGIG (reference sequence). Study-wide results and limits: Clonal expansion, a later analysis showed, was greater in HLA-associated TCR beta chains than in equally common others. Using the classifier, cytomegalovirus status was reportedly diagnosed with high specificity and sensitivity. For most TCR beta V segments, an earlier analysis put the productive rate at about 90% or about 30% of the time.

Primers: 60 Vbeta forward and 13 Jbeta reverse. Assay used: immunoSEQ multiplex PCR; TCRdb lists only in-frame clones, some missing. Of under 150,000 clones listed, roughly four fifths are singletons. Sequenced sample: PBMCs. This receptor was identified in a woman between 35 and 50 years old in good health and CMV-seropositive. The rearrangement joins TRBV30 to TRBJ1-4; 8 bases line up with TRBD1. CDR3 amino acids: CAWSGTGPKLFF. The CDR3 bases are TGTGCCTGGAGTGGGACAGGGCCAAAACTGTTTTTT.